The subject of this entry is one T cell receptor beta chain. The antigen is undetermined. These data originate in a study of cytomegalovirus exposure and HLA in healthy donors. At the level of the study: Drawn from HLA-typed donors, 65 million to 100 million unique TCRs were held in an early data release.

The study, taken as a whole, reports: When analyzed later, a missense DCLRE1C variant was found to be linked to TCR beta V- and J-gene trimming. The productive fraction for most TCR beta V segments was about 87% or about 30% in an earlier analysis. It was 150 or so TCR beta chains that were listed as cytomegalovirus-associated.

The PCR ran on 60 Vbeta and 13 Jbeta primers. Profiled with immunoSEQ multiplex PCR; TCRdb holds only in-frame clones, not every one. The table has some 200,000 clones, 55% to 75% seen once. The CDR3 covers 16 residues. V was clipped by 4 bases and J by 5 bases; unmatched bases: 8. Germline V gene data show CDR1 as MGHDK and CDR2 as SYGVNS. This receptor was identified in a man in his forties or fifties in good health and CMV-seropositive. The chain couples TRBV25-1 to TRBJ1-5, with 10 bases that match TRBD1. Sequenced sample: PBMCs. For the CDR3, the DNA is TGTGCCAGCAGTGGGAGCCTCGGACAGGGGGATCAGCCCCAGCATTTT. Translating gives CASSGSLGQGDQPQHF.